The present T cell receptor (beta chain) was sequenced within a study of shared clonotypes between healthy human individuals. Study results and limitations: Compared with memory subsets, naive subsets generally had larger estimated richness.

Concerning this clone itself: No antigen is known for it.

The junction had 8 bases not matched to a gene; V was cut back by 6 bases and J by 2 bases. CDR1 and CDR2 (germline): LNHDA, SQIVND (reference sequence). The CDR3 sequence is 15 residues long. Repertoires were generated with immunoSEQ multiplex PCR, while TCRdb's copy carries only in-frame clones and drops some. This table holds some 1.4 million clones, around 95% found once. The chain uses TRBV19 and TRBJ2-3; 7 nucleotides align to TRBD2. Sequenced material: naive CD4+ T cells sorted from blood. Subset indicated: CD45RA+ positively selected. The source of this sequence is a man aged 25 to 40 in good health. The CDR3 DNA reads as TGTGCCAGTAGATATAGCGGGTTCTCCACAGATACGCAGTATTTT. It is translated as CASRYSGFSTDTQYF. Variable domain in full (rest from reference TRBV19 and TRBJ2-3): DGGITQSPKYLFRKEGQNVTLSCEQNLNHDAMYWYRQDPGQGLRLIYYSQIVNDFQKGDIAEGYSVSREKKESFPLTVTSAQKNPTAFYLCASRYSGFSTDTQYFGPGTRLTVL.